This T cell receptor beta chain was profiled in a study of blood T cell repertoires in COVID-19. Recruitment covered about two dozen US areas and drew participants whose ages spanned roughly 18 to 100 years. Participants reported their clinical history, and cohort assignment relied on those reports. V lost 7 bases to trimming and J lost 0 bases, with 33 bases between them. Germline values: CDR1 KGHDR, CDR2 SFDVKD. CDR3 length equals 22 residues. As processed by the authors: Amplified reference gene primers provided the basis for estimating nucleated cell counts. Assay: immunoSEQ multiplex PCR; the TCRdb copy retains only in-frame clones and omits some. That table is the source of V, J and clone size, and D and trimming were worked out from the DNA. The repertoire consists of hundreds of thousands of clones, with about 91% occurring once and the leading ten covering around 1.3%.

The TCR was taken from a woman in her 40s with acute COVID-19. Input material: PBMCs or T cells enriched from blood (not recorded which). The V and J genes are TRBV24-1 and TRBJ2-1; D perhaps matches TRBD1 (6 bases). CDR3 amino acids: CATRFHRDAEKGATGSYNEQFF. CDR3 DNA sequence: TGTGCCACCAGATTCCACCGGGACGCAGAGAAGGGTGCGACAGGCTCCTACAATGAGCAGTTCTTC.